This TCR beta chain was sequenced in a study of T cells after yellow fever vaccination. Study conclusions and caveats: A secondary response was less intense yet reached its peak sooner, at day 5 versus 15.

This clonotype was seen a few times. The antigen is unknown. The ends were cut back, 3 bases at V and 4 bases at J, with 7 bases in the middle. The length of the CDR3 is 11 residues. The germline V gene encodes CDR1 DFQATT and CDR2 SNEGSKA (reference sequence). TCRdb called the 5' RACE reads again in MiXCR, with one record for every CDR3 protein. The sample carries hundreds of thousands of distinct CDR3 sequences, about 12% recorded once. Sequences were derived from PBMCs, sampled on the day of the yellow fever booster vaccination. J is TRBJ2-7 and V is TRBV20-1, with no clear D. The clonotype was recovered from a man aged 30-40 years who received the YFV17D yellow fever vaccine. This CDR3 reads CSASLVYEQYF. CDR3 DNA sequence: TGCAGTGCTAGTTTGGTTTACGAGCAGTACTTC.